This entry is about one T cell receptor beta chain. Germline trimming cut 4 bases from V and 9 bases from J; bases unmatched to any gene: 12. Germline lookup yields CDR1 SGHTA and CDR2 FQGNSA. CDR3 length: 15 residues. This entry is derived from a study of blood T cell repertoires in COVID-19. The data were produced by immunoSEQ multiplex PCR, yet TCRdb's version contains in-frame clones alone and is incomplete. Among 300,000 to 400,000 clones, approximately 92% were seen once, and the ten largest hold roughly 1%. This TCR came from a young man who had recovered from COVID-19. This rearrangement joins TRBV7-2 to TRBJ2-7; the match to TRBD2 covers 10 bases. The specimen was PBMCs or T cells enriched from blood (not recorded which). The CDR3 region has the DNA TGTGCCAGCAGCTCCCGGACTAGCGGAGGCCCCCCGCAGTACTTC. It specifies CASSSRTSGGPPQYF.